The rows below give T cell receptor beta chains drawn from one sample of a study of Ad26.COV2.S vaccination and SARS-CoV-2 variants. TCRdb's copy holds only in-frame clones and misses some; the assay was immunoSEQ multiplex PCR. Of around 250,000 clones in the sample, roughly 86% were seen once. This specimen consisted of peripheral blood, obtained in a trial of Ad26.COV2.S vaccine versus placebo. Receptors were obtained from a person between 18 and 59 years old who received the Ad26.COV2.S COVID-19 vaccine or a placebo. Both conserved end residues are part of each CDR3. A D gene is named only where the DNA matches it firmly. Clone size is not always given. Where it is, it says once, few, many or a class for expanded clones.

- | TRBJ1-2 | TRBV5-1 | - | CASSLTDSPYGYTF | TGCGCCAGCAGCTTGACGGACAGCCCCTATGGCTACACCTTC
- | TRBJ1-5 | TRBV19 | TRBD1 | CASRTGVQPQHF | TGTGCCAGCCGGACAGGGGTTCAGCCCCAGCATTTT
- | TRBJ1-2 | TRBV19 | TRBD1 | CASSSDGTERGYTF | TGTGCCAGTAGTAGCGACGGGACAGAGAGGGGCTACACCTTC
- | TRBJ1-5 | TRBV7-3 | - | CASSLRGGPGQPQHF | TGTGCCAGCAGCCTCCGGGGAGGACCGGGGCAGCCCCAGCATTTT
- | TRBJ2-5 | TRBV5-5 | TRBD1 | CASSWGRQGIETQYF | TGTGCCAGCAGCTGGGGGCGACAGGGAATAGAGACCCAGTACTTC
once | TRBJ1-2 | TRBV10-1 | - | CASSDGTFYGYTF | TGCGCCAGCAGCGATGGGACGTTTTATGGCTACACCTTC
- | TRBJ1-5 | TRBV5-5 | - | CASSPKGPSNQPQHF | TGTGCCAGCAGCCCCAAGGGGCCTAGCAATCAGCCCCAGCATTTT
- | TRBJ2-1 | TRBV7-9 | - | CASSPNQGANEQFF | TGTGCCAGCAGCCCGAACCAAGGTGCAAATGAGCAGTTCTTC
- | TRBJ2-7 | TRBV5-1 | - | CASSPRGASSYEQYF | TGCGCCAGCAGCCCACGGGGGGCGAGTTCCTACGAGCAGTACTTC
- | TRBJ2-3 | TRBV30 | - | CAWSSTSTDTQYF | TGTGCCTGGAGTTCTACTAGCACAGATACGCAGTATTTT
- | TRBJ2-1 | TRBV19 | - | CASSIPGREQFF | TGTGCCAGTAGTATACCAGGGCGGGAGCAGTTCTTC
- | TRBJ2-1 | TRBV4-2 | TRBD2 | CASSPRLAGSDEQFF | TGTGCCAGCAGCCCAAGACTAGCGGGAAGCGATGAGCAGTTCTTC
- | TRBJ2-1 | TRBV4-2 | TRBD2 | CASSQDRTSGGFYNEQFF | TGTGCCAGCAGCCAAGATAGGACTAGCGGGGGATTCTACAATGAGCAGTTCTTC
- | TRBJ1-2 | TRBV2 | TRBD1 | CASSEDYRGSYGYTF | TGTGCCAGCAGTGAAGACTACAGGGGGTCATATGGCTACACCTTC
- | TRBJ2-2 | TRBV7-2 | TRBD1 | CASSLGRDRRLYTGELFF | TGTGCCAGCAGCTTAGGCCGGGACAGGAGACTTTACACCGGGGAGCTGTTTTTT
- | TRBJ1-6 | TRBV19 | - | CASSTTGTNNSPLHF | TGTGCCAGTAGCACCACGGGGACGAATAATTCACCCCTCCACTTT
few | TRBJ1-6 | TRBV7-9 | TRBD1 | CASSLGGTGNSPLHF | TGTGCCAGCAGCTTAGGTGGGACAGGGAATTCACCCCTCCACTTT
- | TRBJ2-1 | TRBV6-5 | TRBD1 | CASRPGQGIRNEQFF | TGTGCCAGCAGGCCGGGACAGGGGATTCGCAATGAGCAGTTCTTC